One and the same sample provided the 19 T cell receptor beta chains below, sequenced in a study of T cells in Graves' hyperthyroidism and ophthalmopathy. Template material for amplifying TCR beta CDR3 regions consisted of RNA transcripts. The study used the HTBI primer set for a first-round RT-PCR of the TCR CDR3. TCRdb recomputed calls from the multiplex PCR reads with MiXCR, one row per CDR3 protein. The data show hundreds of thousands of distinct CDR3 sequences, approximately 15% seen once. Sequenced material: blood. These receptors were obtained from a young woman with Graves' hyperthyroidism that later progressed to Graves' ophthalmopathy.

The sample holds one count of this clonotype. This chain joins TRBV27 and TRBJ2-1, with 7 bases aligning to TRBD2. After removal of 6 bases from V and 9 bases from J, the junction contained 11 bases not matched to a gene. The CDR3 loop spans 14 amino acids. The V gene's germline CDR1 is MNHEY and CDR2 SMNVEV (reference sequence). The chain's CDR3 is CASSLDRGDGEQFF. DNA for the CDR3: TGTGCCAGCAGCCTCGATCGGGGGGACGGTGAGCAGTTCTTC.

This chain uses TRBV7-2 with TRBJ1-3; 8 bases align to TRBD1. The CDR3 has 15 amino acids. Germline CDR1 and CDR2: SGHTA and FQGNSA. The J segment lost 0 bases and the V segment lost 5 bases, leaving 3 bases of the junction unmatched. The CDR3 is CASSRDRRSGNTIYF. In nucleotides, the CDR3 is TGTGCCAGCAGCCGGGACAGGCGCTCTGGAAACACCATATATTTT.

The chain links TRBV12-3 or TRBV12-4 to TRBJ1-3; possible D gene TRBD1, 5 bases. The CDR3 contains 16 residues. Deletions cut 6 bases from V and 0 bases from J, with 15 bases between. The CDR3, as DNA: TGTGCCAGCAGCGAGACGGGACGGATCTCTGGAAACACCATATATTTT. This translates into CASSETGRISGNTIYF.

The chain uses TRBV12-3 or TRBV12-4 and TRBJ2-1; 7 nucleotides agree with TRBD2. The ends lost 1 base at V and 12 bases at J; junction bases unmatched: 6. The CDR3 contains 13 residues. CDR3 amino acids: CASSLGSSGGQFF. CDR3 bases: TGTGCCAGCAGTTTAGGCTCTAGCGGAGGGCAGTTCTTC.

There are many counts of this clonotype. The chain has TRBV27 and TRBJ1-2; 9 bases map to TRBD1. The CDR3 has 16 amino acids. Germline-derived CDR1 and CDR2 are MNHEY and SMNVEV (reference sequence). V lost 8 bases, J lost 6 bases, and 16 bases stayed unmatched. Written as DNA, the CDR3 is TGTGCCAGCGGCCCCCCTGGGACAGGGTTCGGCGATGGCTACACCTTC. This translates into CASGPPGTGFGDGYTF.

This clonotype occurred many times. The chain carries TRBV2 and TRBJ2-7; 10 positions match TRBD2. The CDR3 sequence is 16 residues long. V trimming: 7 bases; J trimming: 0 bases; junction bases outside the gene matches: 9. Germline CDR1 and CDR2: SNHLY and FYNNEI. In nucleotides, the CDR3 is TGTGCCAGCATGCTAGCGGGAGTTTTGATCTCCTACGAGCAGTACTTC. This sequence encodes CASMLAGVLISYEQYF.

This clonotype occurred many times. The chain has TRBV11-2 and TRBJ2-1, with D perhaps assigned TRBD1 or TRBD2 (5 bases each). Trimming stripped 0 bases from V and 4 bases from J, with 16 bases between. Germline V lookup: CDR1 SGHAT, CDR2 FQNNGV. The CDR3 has 17 residues. CDR3 residues: CASSLDWGTERYNEQFF. The CDR3, as DNA: TGTGCCAGCAGCTTAGATTGGGGGACGGAAAGGTACAATGAGCAGTTCTTC.

Concerning this clonotype itself: Relative to the germline gene, one junction end is altered; a read error may explain this. The CDR3 is CATSIRHSSEQYF. The DNA for the CDR3 is TGTGCCACCAGCATCCGCCATTCCTCCGAGCAGTACTTC. J is TRBJ2-7 and V is TRBV15; D not certain. From germline, CDR1 is LNHNV and CDR2 YYDKDF (reference sequence). This CDR3 region has 13 residues. The full variable domain, its missing parts supplied by reference TRBV15 and TRBJ2-7, is DAMVIQNPRYQVTQFGKPVTLSCSQTLNHNVMYWYQQKSSQAPKLLFHYYDKDFNNEADTPDNFQSRRPNTSFCFLDIRSPGLGDTAMYLCATSIRHSSEQYFGPGTRLTVT.

The genes are TRBV20-1 and TRBJ2-3; 12 nucleotides align to TRBD2. The CDR3 consists of 17 residues. CDR1 and CDR2 from the germline V gene are DFQATT and SNEGSKA (reference sequence). V was clipped by 3 bases and J by 4 bases; unmatched bases: 11. CDR3 protein: CSARGLAGMSGADTQYF. The CDR3 nucleotides are TGCAGTGCTAGGGGACTAGCGGGCATGAGTGGCGCAGATACGCAGTATTTT.

This clonotype was counted many times. This chain joins TRBV27 and TRBJ2-3; D unresolved. V was trimmed by 1 base and J by 6 bases, leaving 14 bases between them. CDR3 length: 15 amino acids. CDR1 and CDR2 (germline): MNHEY, SMNVEV (reference sequence). The CDR3 sequence is CASSLFGPETDTQYF. CDR3 in DNA: TGTGCCAGCAGTTTATTCGGACCCGAAACGGATACGCAGTATTTT.

This clonotype came up many times. The rearrangement links TRBV2 to TRBJ2-1, with D possibly TRBD1 on 6 matching bases. Germline-derived CDR1 and CDR2 are SNHLY and FYNNEI. V lost 3 bases and J lost 1, with 13 bases in between. This CDR3 has 16 amino acids. The CDR3 nucleotides read TGTGCCAGCAGTGACCCAGGACAGCCGTCCTACAATGAGCAGTTCTTC. Protein product: CASSDPGQPSYNEQFF.

V and J are TRBV7-9 and TRBJ2-3; tentative D call: TRBD2 (6 bases). The germline V and J ends were trimmed by 5 bases and 1 base, with 13 bases remaining between them. The CDR3 runs 15 residues. Germline V gene lookup returns CDR1 SEHNR and CDR2 FQNEAQ (reference sequence). Here the CDR3 DNA reads TGTGCCAGCAGCCCCGGATGGGGGGGCACAGATACGCAGTATTTT. The encoded protein is CASSPGWGGTDTQYF.

This clonotype was seen ten or more times. The chain combines TRBV20-1 with TRBJ2-1, with TRBD2 matching 14 bases. The V segment lost 5 bases and the J segment 4 bases; nucleotides outside the gene matches: 7. This CDR3 is built from 16 residues. Germline-derived CDR1 and CDR2 are DFQATT and SNEGSKA (reference sequence). CDR3: CSAYGTSGRYYNEQFF. In nucleotides, the CDR3 is TGCAGTGCTTACGGGACTAGCGGGAGATATTACAATGAGCAGTTCTTC.

This clonotype was seen a handful of times. The genes are TRBV19 and TRBJ2-2, with D possibly being TRBD1 (6 bases). In germline, CDR1 is LNHDA, CDR2 SQIVND (reference sequence). The ends were cut back, 1 base at V and 5 bases at J, with 8 bases in the middle. This CDR3 is built from 14 residues. The CDR3 nucleotides read TGTGCCAGTAGTATAGCAGGGGCGACCGGGGAGCTGTTTTTT. Translating it yields CASSIAGATGELFF.

This clonotype was found a few times. The chain joins TRBV5-1 to TRBJ2-7, with D possibly being TRBD2 (6 bases). Germline V gene data show CDR1 as SGHRS and CDR2 as YFSETQ. The CDR3 is made up of 15 amino acids. Trimming pared 1 base from V and 1 base from J, leaving 12 bases between. CDR3 protein: CASSLSLEGSYEQYF. CDR3 nucleotides: TGCGCCAGCAGCTTGAGTCTGGAGGGTTCCTACGAGCAGTACTTC.

The table lists this clonotype with many counts. CDR3 residues: CASTPGGFGYNEQFF. The CDR3 DNA reads as TGTGCCAGCACCCCAGGGGGCTTCGGGTACAATGAGCAGTTCTTC. This chain uses TRBV12-3 or TRBV12-4 with TRBJ2-1, with TRBD1 identical over 8 bases. The CDR3 contains 15 residues. The junction had 9 bases not matched to a gene; V was cut back by 7 bases and J by 4 bases.

The sample holds a few counts of this clonotype. This chain links TRBV20-1 with TRBJ2-3, with 13 bases lining up with TRBD2. The CDR3 extends over 15 amino acids. Germline V gives CDR1 DFQATT, CDR2 SNEGSKA (reference sequence). The ends lost 0 bases at V and 7 bases at J; junction bases unmatched: 4. CDR3 region: CSARDSGTSGNTQYF. The CDR3 DNA reads as TGCAGTGCTAGAGATTCCGGGACTAGCGGGAATACGCAGTATTTT.

In this sample, this clonotype turned up many times. This rearrangement joins TRBV20-1 to TRBJ2-7, with a possible D match to TRBD2 (5 bases). CDR1 and CDR2 from the germline V gene are DFQATT and SNEGSKA (reference sequence). The CDR3 loop spans 13 amino acids. Trimming removed 3 bases at V and 7 bases at J, with 16 bases between. The CDR3 loop reads CSARGAGQTEQYF. The CDR3 bases are TGCAGTGCTAGGGGAGCAGGCCAGACTGAGCAGTACTTC.

On this clonotype: An end of the junction does not agree with germline; a read error may underlie this. The chain has TRBV2 and TRBJ1-2; perhaps TRBD1 as D (6 bases). CDR1 and CDR2 (germline): SNHLY, FYNNEI. The CDR3 is made up of 12 amino acids. For the CDR3, the DNA is TGTGCCAGCAGTGATTTGGGGGCAGGCTTCACCTTC. Amino acids: CASSDLGAGFTF.